This T cell receptor beta chain was identified during a study of T cell responses to AZD1222 COVID-19 vaccine. Some clones are missing from TCRdb's copy, which holds only in-frame ones; the method was immunoSEQ multiplex PCR. The sample holds 100,000 or so clones, roughly nine tenths seen once. V lost 4 bases, J lost 5 bases, and 5 bases stayed unmatched. The germline V gene has CDR1 SGHNT and CDR2 YYREEE (reference sequence). The CDR3 contains 16 residues. The V call is TRBV5-4, the J call TRBJ2-1, with 14 bases fitting TRBD2. The source material was peripheral blood, sampled 28 days after the second AZD1222 dose. The clonotype comes from an adult who received the AZD1222 COVID-19 vaccine. The CDR3 sequence: CASSAKGLAGDNEQFF. The CDR3, as DNA: TGTGCCAGCAGCGCAAAGGGACTAGCGGGGGACAATGAGCAGTTCTTC. Supplemented by reference TRBV5-4 and TRBJ2-1, the full variable domain reads ETGVTQSPTHLIKTRGQQVTLRCSSQSGHNTVSWYQQALGQGPQFIFQYYREEENGRGNFPPRFSGLQFPNYSSELNVNALELDDSALYLCASSAKGLAGDNEQFFGPGTRLTVL.